This TCR beta chain was captured by sequencing in a study of T cell changes during pregnancy in multiple sclerosis. The data were produced by immunoSEQ multiplex PCR, yet TCRdb's version contains in-frame clones alone and is incomplete. The sample has tens of thousands of clones, about nine tenths seen once; the top ten hold roughly 8%. Germline values: CDR1 MNHEY, CDR2 SMNVEV (reference sequence). This CDR3 spans 16 amino acids. After removal of 0 bases from V and 4 bases from J, the junction contained 6 bases not matched to a gene. Here the sequenced sample was CD8+ T cells from peripheral blood mononuclear cells, taken in the first trimester of pregnancy. The receptor was derived from a female donor in good health, enrolled as a control in a pregnancy study. The V and J genes are TRBV27 and TRBJ1-2; 9 nucleotides match TRBD1. CDR3 protein: CASSLSRQGGFYGYTF. CDR3 in DNA: TGTGCCAGCAGTTTATCGAGACAGGGGGGCTTCTATGGCTACACCTTC.